A selection of T cell receptor beta chains follows, all from one sample in a study of blood T cell repertoires in COVID-19. Profiling relied on immunoSEQ multiplex PCR, and the TCRdb table lists in-frame clones only, not all of them. Of more than 95,000 clones in the sample, roughly 88% were seen once. Source material: peripheral blood. The receptors stem from a human donor in a cohort sampled during active COVID-19. Both conserved end residues are part of each CDR3. The D gene is left open where the match is weak. The size entry is marked missing in some rows and otherwise reads once, few, many or a size class.

V	J	size	D	DNA	CDR3
TRBV7-6	TRBJ2-1	.	TRBD2	TGTGCCAGCAGCTTAGAGGCGCGGGAGGACTACAATGAGCAGTTCTTC	CASSLEAREDYNEQFF
TRBV4-3	TRBJ1-2	.	.	TGCGCCAGCAGCCAAGGCGAGGTCGGGGGATATGGCTACACCTTC	CASSQGEVGGYGYTF
TRBV4-1	TRBJ1-4	.	.	TGCGCCAGCAGCCAGGAAGACAGAACTAATGAAAAACTGTTTTTT	CASSQEDRTNEKLFF
TRBV25-1	TRBJ2-3	.	.	TGTGCCAGCAGTGGAAACTACGGGGACTTCGGGCTTACGGATACGCAGTATTTT	CASSGNYGDFGLTDTQYF
TRBV30	TRBJ2-3	once	TRBD2	TGTGCCTGGAGCGGAAAAACTAGCGACTTCACAGATACGCAGTATTTT	CAWSGKTSDFTDTQYF
TRBV7-8	TRBJ2-5	.	TRBD2	TGTGCCAGCAGCCAAGGACTAGCGGGAGCAGAAGAGACCCAGTACTTC	CASSQGLAGAEETQYF
TRBV6-1	TRBJ2-1	.	TRBD2	TGTGCCAGCAGTGAAACTTTGGGCGGGGGACCCGAGCAGTTCTTC	CASSETLGGGPEQFF
TRBV7-9	TRBJ1-2	.	TRBD1	TGTGCCAGCAGCTTCGGGACAGGAGGGGACTATGGCTACACCTTC	CASSFGTGGDYGYTF
TRBV24-1	TRBJ2-3	.	.	TGTGCCACCAGTGAGCGGAAAAGCCTCACAGATACGCAGTATTTT	CATSERKSLTDTQYF
TRBV5-6	TRBJ2-7	.	.	TGTGCCAGCAGCTTGGCCTGGGACATCGACGAGCAGTACTTC	CASSLAWDIDEQYF
TRBV9	TRBJ2-1	.	.	TGTGCCAGCAGCGAGGGGGTTGCCTACAATGAGCAGTTCTTC	CASSEGVAYNEQFF
TRBV9	TRBJ2-7	.	.	TGTGCCAGCAGCGTAGGCGCAACGGGCTCCTACGAGCAGTACTTC	CASSVGATGSYEQYF
TRBV19	TRBJ2-1	.	TRBD2	TGTGCCAGTTCGGACTCTCCCTTAGCGGGCCTCTCCTACAATGAGCAGTTCTTC	CASSDSPLAGLSYNEQFF
TRBV4-2	TRBJ2-3	.	.	TGTGCCAGCAGCCAAGTGGGGGCTGAGGGCACAGATACGCAGTATTTT	CASSQVGAEGTDTQYF
TRBV19	TRBJ2-7	once	.	TGTGCCAGTAGTTCGGGGATCGGGGGTACCTACGAGCAGTACTTC	CASSSGIGGTYEQYF
TRBV11-2	TRBJ2-3	.	.	TGTGCCAGCAGCGTCGTAGCCCCAGATACGCAGTATTTT	CASSVVAPDTQYF
TRBV12-3/TRBV12-4	TRBJ2-7	few	TRBD2	TGTGCCAGCAGTCGCGGGAGGCCGGATGAGCAGTACTTC	CASSRGRPDEQYF
TRBV2	TRBJ1-1	.	.	TGTGCCAGCACTCAGGGATTGGGCACTGAAGCTTTCTTT	CASTQGLGTEAFF
TRBV9	TRBJ2-2	.	TRBD2	TGTGCCAGCAGCGCGCCGGGACTAGGCCCCGGGGAGCTGTTTTTT	CASSAPGLGPGELFF
TRBV14	TRBJ1-2	.	.	TGTGCCAGCAGCCAAGATCATTGGCAGAGGAGGATCTATGGCTACACCTTC	CASSQDHWQRRIYGYTF
TRBV18	TRBJ2-3	.	TRBD2	TGTGCCAGCTCACCTAGGCTAGCGGGATTGTCTGATACGCAGTATTTT	CASSPRLAGLSDTQYF
TRBV18	TRBJ1-3	.	.	TGTGCCAGCTCACTGTGGGACACTGGCTCTGGAAACACCATATATTTT	CASSLWDTGSGNTIYF
TRBV5-1	TRBJ1-1	.	TRBD1	TGCGCCAGCAGCGCCCAGACAGGGGGAATCACTGAAGCTTTCTTT	CASSAQTGGITEAFF
TRBV11-2	TRBJ1-2	.	TRBD1	TGTGCCAGCAGCTTAGAAGGGACAGGGTATGGCTACACCTTC	CASSLEGTGYGYTF
TRBV4-1	TRBJ2-5	.	.	TGCGCCAGCAGCCAAGATTCGTTCGCGGGGGCCCGGGAGACCCAGTACTTC	CASSQDSFAGARETQYF
TRBV5-6	TRBJ2-3	.	.	TGTGCCAGCAGCTTGTCGTTCGGCACAGATACGCAGTATTTT	CASSLSFGTDTQYF
TRBV13	TRBJ2-2	once	TRBD1	TGTGCCAGCGGAAGGACAGGGGGTGAAAGAACCGGGGAGCTGTTTTTT	CASGRTGGERTGELFF
TRBV19	TRBJ2-7	many	TRBD1	TGTGCCAGTAGTAGGGGGGGACAGGGAGCCTACGAGCAGTACTTC	CASSRGGQGAYEQYF
TRBV9	TRBJ1-2	.	.	TGTGCCAGCAGCCCCGGAGATACGGCAAGTGGCTACACCTTC	CASSPGDTASGYTF
TRBV19	TRBJ1-1	.	.	TGTGCCAGTACCCCCCCCGCGGGTGGCACTGAAGCTTTCTTT	CASTPPAGGTEAFF
TRBV4-3	TRBJ2-3	.	TRBD2	TGCGCCAGCAGCCAAGGTCCTAGCGGGAGGTTCAGGGATACGCAGTATTTT	CASSQGPSGRFRDTQYF